The sequence of this TCR beta chain was determined in a study of shared clonotypes between healthy human individuals (dated by TCRdb to the early 2020s). Looking at the study overall: Three men and a couple of women, aged 18 to 49 years, made up the cohort. For each donor, three plates each were used for CD4 naive and CD4 memory, two plates were used for CD8 naive, and one plate was used for CD8 memory. To estimate repertoire size and how much clonotype sharing occurs between individuals, the study deeply sequenced the blood TCR repertoires of roughly 5 healthy adults. Different laboratories and diverse techniques were used to prepare libraries and sequence TCR repertoires, to increase sequencing depth and limit assay-specific biases. Between about 0.94 and 8.9 billion PBMCs per donor were obtained by leukapheresis. General findings and caveats noted by the study authors: Sharing across four donors was observed for approximately 5% of naive CD4, over 3% of naive CD8, 2% to 2.5% of memory CD4, and around 0.4% of memory CD8 clonotypes. Sampling was restricted to blood, and TCR repertoires in tissue are likely to differ from TCR repertoires in blood. Because the study included only a small number of donors, the genetic and exposure-history diversity represented was limited. Pairwise subsampling led to the expectation that sequencing depth would affect the degree of clonotype sharing among donors. Even with the large sequencing depth, rarefaction of the sorted-subset datasets indicated that sequencing was incomplete. Compared with non-shared clonotypes, clonotypes shared by all four sorted-subset donors had higher generation probabilities. Larger estimated clonotype richness was generally found for naive subsets than for memory subsets.

CDR1 and CDR2 were assigned from the germline V gene (reference sequence) as SGHNT and YYREEE. The CDR3 measures 17 amino acids from cysteine to phenylalanine. Just CDR3 DNA is preserved here, 51 bases in frame from base 1. Trimming removed 0 bases from V and 4 bases from J, leaving 18 bases between the germline ends. TCR CDR3 regions were amplified from genomic DNA by multiplex PCR using the deep immunoSEQ assay. Extracted genomic DNA from each cell subset was distributed evenly across all wells of several immunoSEQ 96-well plates, and each plate was treated as a replicate. Each replicate PCR for sorted subsets received roughly 0.2 ug genomic DNA, equal to roughly 30,000 T cell genomes. The purified libraries were quantified using a Qubit 3.0 fluorometer, sized with a Bioanalyzer 2100, and then quantified again using the KAPA Library Quantification kit. A separate single-read 150-cycle Illumina NextSeq 550 flow cell was used to sequence each immunoSEQ 96-well plate. For the original study's pipeline: Because only junctional sequences without quality scores were contained in the immunoSEQ output, filtering matching that applied to full-length reads could not be performed. To assign V/J genes and CDR3, sequences were annotated using PyIR, a Python wrapper for IgBLAST v1.9, with IMGT germline references. Reads were removed for weak V/J assignments (E-value above 1e-6), missing CDR3, stop codons, out-of-frame junctions, or ambiguous translated residues. V3J clonotypes were defined as sequences sharing the same inferred V gene, J gene, and CDR3 amino acid sequence. The percentage overlap between two repertoires was calculated by dividing the number of shared unique clonotypes by the size of the smaller repertoire. Repertoire richness was assessed with RTK rarefaction, the Chao1 estimator, and Recon v2.1 estimates of unobserved clonotypes. Generation probabilities were computed with OLGA for all TCRbeta clonotypes obtained by the gDNA method from several donors. Held by TCRdb, this immuneACCESS table contains in-frame sequences only and omits some clones. Under half of the omission traces to an unresolved V gene where checked; the cause of the rest is unknown. From that table come the V and J calls and clone size; the DNA was used to work out D and trimming. Here the sample has 2,100,000 or so clones; nearly 97% occur a single time. The top ten clonotypes cover about 0.13% of the sample.

Healthy HIV-negative adults with no recently reported acute infections or vaccinations were included as donors. Only Caucasian adults living in Nashville, Tennessee, USA were represented among the donors. CD4+ T cells were enriched by magnetic negative selection, after which naive cells were positively selected on CD45RA and the negative fraction was taken as the memory subset. Blood was obtained by leukapheresis, after which PBMCs were separated by Ficoll-Histopaque density gradient centrifugation and cryopreserved in liquid nitrogen vapor phase. Analytical flow cytometry was used to check the purity and quantity of each magnetically sorted T cell population. From each sorted fraction, genomic DNA was isolated and quantified by UV absorbance on a Nanodrop 2000c. About this clone: What antigen it recognizes has not been identified. Base qualities are not recorded, but no much larger clone differs from it by a single base.

Sequenced sample: naive CD4+ T cells sorted from blood. This sample's cell subset or site label indicates: CD45RA+ positively selected. The chain is encoded by TRBV5-4 joined to TRBJ2-3; matching of 5 bases hints at TRBD1 as the D gene. This receptor was taken from a man aged 18 to 30 in good health. The nucleotide sequence reads TGTGCCAGCAGCTTGGCACAGGCCTCCCGAAGGGCAGATACGCAGTATTTT. The encoded protein is CASSLAQASRRADTQYF.